Reported below is one T cell receptor beta chain. This specimen belongs to a study of shared clonotypes between healthy human individuals. This table comes from immunoSEQ multiplex PCR, and its TCRdb copy is limited to in-frame clones, with some not included. The table includes about 670,000 clones, more than 70% detected once. The CDR3 runs 18 residues. V lost 5 bases, J lost 3 bases, and 18 bases stayed unmatched. Germline CDR1 and CDR2: SGHTA and FQGNSA. What was sequenced was memory CD4+ T cells sorted from blood. Subset specified: CD45RA-negative fraction. The chain has TRBV7-2 and TRBJ2-5, with 7 bases identical to TRBD2. This TCR derives from a woman aged 25 to 45 in good health. The CDR3 DNA follows: TGTGCCAGCAGCAAAGCGGGATACGGGGGAGCCCTAAAAGAGACCCAGTACTTC. This encodes CASSKAGYGGALKETQYF. Together with reference TRBV7-2 and TRBJ2-5, the CDR3 gives the full variable domain: GAGVSQSPSNKVTEKGKDVELRCDPISGHTALYWYRQSLGQGLEFLIYFQGNSAPDKSGLPSDRFSAERTGGSVSTLTIQRTQQEDSAVYLCASSKAGYGGALKETQYFGPGTRLLVL.